The subject of this entry is one T cell receptor beta chain. Germline CDR1 and CDR2: SGHRS and YFSETQ. V was trimmed by 3 bases and J by 2 bases, leaving 9 bases between them. This CDR3 is 13 amino acids long. These data come from a study of shared clonotypes between healthy human individuals. All of the donors resided in Nashville, Tennessee, and each was a Caucasian adult. The repertoire was sequenced with immunoSEQ multiplex PCR; TCRdb's copy has only in-frame clones and lacks some. The sample consists of 2 million to 2.5 million clones, approximately 96% of them appearing once. Sequencing was carried out using naive CD4+ T cells sorted from blood. Subset denoted: CD45RA+ positively selected. The TCR comes from a man between 18 and 29 years old in good health. The chain carries TRBV5-1 and TRBJ2-7; D unresolved. The CDR3 coding sequence is TGCGCCAGCAGCTCCTCTAGTCCCTACGAGCAGTACTTC. This translates into CASSSSSPYEQYF.